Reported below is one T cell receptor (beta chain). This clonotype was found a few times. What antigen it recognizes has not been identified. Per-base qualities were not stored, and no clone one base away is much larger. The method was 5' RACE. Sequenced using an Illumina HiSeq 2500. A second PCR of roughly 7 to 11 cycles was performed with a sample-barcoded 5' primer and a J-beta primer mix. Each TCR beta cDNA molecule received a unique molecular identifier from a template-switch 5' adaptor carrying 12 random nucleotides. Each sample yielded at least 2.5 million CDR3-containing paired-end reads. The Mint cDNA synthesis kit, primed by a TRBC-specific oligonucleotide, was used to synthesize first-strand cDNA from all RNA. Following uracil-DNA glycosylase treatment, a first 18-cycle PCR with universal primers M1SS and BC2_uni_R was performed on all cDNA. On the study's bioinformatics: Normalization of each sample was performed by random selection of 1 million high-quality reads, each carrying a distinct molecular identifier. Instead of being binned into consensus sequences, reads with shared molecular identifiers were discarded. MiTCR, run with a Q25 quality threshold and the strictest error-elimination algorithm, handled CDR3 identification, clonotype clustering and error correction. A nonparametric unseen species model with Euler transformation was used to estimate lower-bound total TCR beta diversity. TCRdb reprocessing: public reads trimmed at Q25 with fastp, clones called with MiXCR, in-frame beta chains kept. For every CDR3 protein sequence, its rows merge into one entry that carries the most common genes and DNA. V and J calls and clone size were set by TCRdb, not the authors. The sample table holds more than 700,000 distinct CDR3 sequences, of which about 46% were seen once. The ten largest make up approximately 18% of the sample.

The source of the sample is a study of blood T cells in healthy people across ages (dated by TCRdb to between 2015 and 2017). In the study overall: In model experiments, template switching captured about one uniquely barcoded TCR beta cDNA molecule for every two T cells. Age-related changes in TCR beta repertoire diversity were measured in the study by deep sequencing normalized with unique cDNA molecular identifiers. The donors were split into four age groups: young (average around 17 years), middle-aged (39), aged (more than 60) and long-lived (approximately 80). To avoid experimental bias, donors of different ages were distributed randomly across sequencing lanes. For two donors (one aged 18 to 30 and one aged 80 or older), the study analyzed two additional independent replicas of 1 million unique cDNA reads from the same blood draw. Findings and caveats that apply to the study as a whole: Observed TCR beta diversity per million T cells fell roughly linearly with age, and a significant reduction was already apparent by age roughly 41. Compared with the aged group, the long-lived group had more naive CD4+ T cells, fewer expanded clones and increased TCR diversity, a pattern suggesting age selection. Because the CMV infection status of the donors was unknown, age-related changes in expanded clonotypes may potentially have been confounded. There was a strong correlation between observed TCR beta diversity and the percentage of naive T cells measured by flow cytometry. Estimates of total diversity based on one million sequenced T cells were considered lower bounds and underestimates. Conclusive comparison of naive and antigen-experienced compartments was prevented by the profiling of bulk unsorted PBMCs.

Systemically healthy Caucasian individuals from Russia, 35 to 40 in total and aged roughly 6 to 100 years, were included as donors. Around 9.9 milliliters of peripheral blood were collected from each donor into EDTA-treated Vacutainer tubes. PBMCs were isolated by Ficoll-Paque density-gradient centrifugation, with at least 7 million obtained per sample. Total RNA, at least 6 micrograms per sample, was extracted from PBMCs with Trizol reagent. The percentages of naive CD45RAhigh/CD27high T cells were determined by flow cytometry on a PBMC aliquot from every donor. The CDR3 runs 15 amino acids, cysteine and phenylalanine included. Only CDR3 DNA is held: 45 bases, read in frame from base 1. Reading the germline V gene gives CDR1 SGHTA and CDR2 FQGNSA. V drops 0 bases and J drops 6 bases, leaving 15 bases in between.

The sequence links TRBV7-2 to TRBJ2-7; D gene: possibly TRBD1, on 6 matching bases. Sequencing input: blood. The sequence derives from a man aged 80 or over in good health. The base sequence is TGTGCCAGCAGCTTAGCGGGGCAGGGGAATGGCGAGCAGTACTTC. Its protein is CASSLAGQGNGEQYF.